This T cell receptor beta chain was retrieved from a study of identical twins' blood T cells. General study findings and limits: Abundant TCRbeta CDR3s overlapped more between twins than with unrelated donors.

Germline CDR1 SGDLS, CDR2 YYNGEE. The CDR3 runs 15 residues. V was pared by 6 bases and J by 4 bases, with 12 bases of the junction left unmatched. Both ends of each TCR cDNA library bore sample-specific barcodes. TCRdb independently ran MiXCR on the 5' RACE reads; one entry per CDR3 protein. Of roughly 380,000 distinct CDR3 sequences listed, under 30% are singletons. This clonotype was detected many times. Its target is unknown. The chain combines TRBV9 with TRBJ1-1; TRBD1 matches at 7 bases. Sample: PBMCs. The TCR originated in a woman aged 18 to 55 in good health. The CDR3 protein is CASTVWTGGITEAFF. CDR3 bases: TGTGCCAGCACCGTCTGGACAGGAGGGATCACTGAAGCTTTCTTT.